Presented here are 8 T cell receptor beta chains from one specimen sequenced in a study of Ad26.COV2.S vaccination and SARS-CoV-2 variants (dated by TCRdb to about 2021). Taken with the paper, the label for treatment or condition translates to: approximately 18 received Ad26.COV2.S at low or high dose, single or two shots; roughly five received placebo; per-sample allocation not given. Repertoires of vaccine and placebo recipients were sequenced from samples collected on day 63 after the first injection. The library was prepared using the immunoSEQ multiplex PCR assay. Imported from immuneACCESS, the table was reduced by TCRdb to in-frame sequences with V and J called. These copies leave out some clones; in studies compared against another copy, an unresolved V gene accounts for under half, and the cause of the remainder is not known. The sample has about half a million clones on record, around 89% of them singletons. The ten most abundant clones make up 1.5% to 2% of the sample.

Sample: peripheral blood, taken in a trial of Ad26.COV2.S vaccine versus placebo. The receptors were sampled from a person aged 18 to 59 who received the Ad26.COV2.S COVID-19 vaccine or a placebo.

This rearrangement joins TRBV21-1 to TRBJ1-2. TRBV21-1 is an annotated pseudogene. The CDR3 sequence is 16 residues long. CDR3 residues: CASSKGGPGPNYGYTF. For the CDR3, the DNA is TGTGCCAGCAGCAAAGGCGGCCCCGGACCAAACTATGGCTACACCTTC.

The chain recombines TRBV18 with TRBJ1-2, with 9 bases identical to TRBD1. The CDR3 extends over 16 amino acids. Germline V lookup: CDR1 KGHSH, CDR2 LQKENI. V was clipped by 3 bases and J by 3 bases; unmatched bases: 8. CDR3 nucleotides: TGTGCCAGCTCACCCCAAGGACAGGGGATCGACTATGGCTACACCTTC. Residues: CASSPQGQGIDYGYTF.

V usage is TRBV25-1 and J usage is TRBJ2-1, with D hard to call. Trimming took 6 bases from V and 8 from J, leaving 11 bases between them. Germline values: CDR1 MGHDK, CDR2 SYGVNS. The CDR3 is 12 residues long. CDR3 sequence: CASRLSPHEQFF. In DNA form, the CDR3 reads TGTGCCAGCAGGTTGTCCCCCCATGAGCAGTTCTTC. Combining the CDR3 with reference TRBV25-1 and TRBJ2-1 gives the whole variable domain EADIYQTPRYLVIGTGKKITLECSQTMGHDKMYWYQQDPGMELHLIHYSYGVNSTEKGDLSSESTVSRIRTEHFPLTLESARPSHTSQYLCASRLSPHEQFFGPGTRLTVL.

This chain joins TRBV25-1 and TRBJ2-3, with 8 bases that match TRBD2. Trimming at V came to 3 bases and at J to 1 base, leaving 0 bases not matched to a gene. The CDR3 extends over 14 amino acids. Per germline, CDR1 MGHDK and CDR2 SYGVNS. The CDR3 sequence is CASSEREGTDTQYF. The CDR3 bases are TGTGCCAGCAGTGAGCGGGAGGGCACAGATACGCAGTATTTT.

This chain joins TRBV5-5 and TRBJ1-2; D call uncertain. Trimming took off 4 bases at V and 3 bases at J, with 4 bases between the two ends. CDR1 and CDR2 (germline): SGHKS, YYEKEE (reference sequence). This CDR3 comprises 11 residues. As DNA, the CDR3 is TGTGCCAGCAGCCCGGACTATGGCTACACCTTC. Translation: CASSPDYGYTF.

The chain carries TRBV4-2 and TRBJ1-2, with 10 bases identical to TRBD1. Unmatched junction bases numbered 13, after V lost 4 bases and J lost 5 bases. The CDR3 is 17 residues long. The germline gives CDR1 LGHNA, CDR2 YNFKEQ. The CDR3 loop reads CASSREWRDRGGYGYTF. DNA of the CDR3: TGTGCCAGCAGCCGAGAGTGGCGGGACAGGGGCGGGTATGGCTACACCTTC.

The rearrangement links TRBV2 to TRBJ2-1; unclear D gene. Trimming removed 4 bases from V and 9 bases from J, with 7 bases in between. The CDR3 covers 11 residues. Germline assignment: CDR1 SNHLY and CDR2 FYNNEI. CDR3 protein: CASSGRAEQFF. The CDR3 nucleotides are TGTGCCAGCAGTGGAAGGGCTGAGCAGTTCTTC.

This clone was counted only a few times. The chain joins TRBV25-1 to TRBJ2-7; D gene ambiguous. Trimming pared 1 base from V and 3 bases from J, leaving 10 bases between. CDR3 length equals 14 residues. The germline V gene encodes CDR1 MGHDK and CDR2 SYGVNS. The CDR3 loop reads CASSEFYRSYEQYF. DNA for the CDR3: TGTGCCAGCAGTGAATTTTACAGAAGCTACGAGCAGTACTTC.